This T cell receptor beta chain came from a study of beta chain features in type 1 diabetes. For the study at large: Summed over all samples, the examined sorted cells came to about 110 million.

Every participating donor gave one draw, a heparinised blood sample averaging around 120 mL. With respect to this clone: What it binds is not known.

Notes on the study in general: The naive, central memory and Treg TCRB repertoires looked more alike in patients than they did in healthy donors.

Every isolated RNA sample was fully reverse transcribed, so sequencing captured expressed TCRB transcripts. TCRdb's table, derived via immunoSEQ multiplex PCR, lists solely in-frame clones and lacks some. The profile shows 65,000 to 100,000 clones, roughly a third of them singletons. The TCR was taken from a woman aged 18-29 years in good health. Sequencing used stem cell memory CD4+ T cells from blood.

The CDR3 DNA follows: TGTGCCAGCAGTTCAGCGGGAGGGCCTCATGAGCAGTTCTTC. This translates into CASSSAGGPHEQFF. The gene calls are TRBV11-2 and TRBJ2-1; TRBD2 matches at 10 bases. The CDR3 covers 14 residues. V lost 6 bases to trimming and J lost 8 bases; unmatched junction nucleotides: 7. Germline-derived CDR1 and CDR2 are SGHAT and FQNNGV.